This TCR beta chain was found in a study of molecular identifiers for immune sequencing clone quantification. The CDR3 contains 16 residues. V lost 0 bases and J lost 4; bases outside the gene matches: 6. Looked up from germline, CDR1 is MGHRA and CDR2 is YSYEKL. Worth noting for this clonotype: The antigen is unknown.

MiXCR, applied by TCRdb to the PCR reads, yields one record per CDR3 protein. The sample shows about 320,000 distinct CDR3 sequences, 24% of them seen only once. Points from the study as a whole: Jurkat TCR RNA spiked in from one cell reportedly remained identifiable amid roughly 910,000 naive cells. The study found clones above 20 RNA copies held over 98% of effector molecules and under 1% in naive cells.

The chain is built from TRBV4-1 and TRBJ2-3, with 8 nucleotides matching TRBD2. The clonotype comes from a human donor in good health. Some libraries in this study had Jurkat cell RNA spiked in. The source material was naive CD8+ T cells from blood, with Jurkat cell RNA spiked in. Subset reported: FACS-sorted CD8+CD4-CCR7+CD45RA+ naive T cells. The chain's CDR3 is CASSQDGAGASDTQYF. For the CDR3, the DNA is TGCGCCAGCAGCCAAGATGGAGCGGGAGCCTCAGATACGCAGTATTTT.